The 2 T cell receptor beta chains below were found in one sample sequenced in a study of post-analysis software for immune sequencing data (dated by TCRdb to between 2015 and 2017). What the work shows at the level of the full study, not this receptor alone: A few TRBV segments, including TRBV5-6, TRBV5-1 and TRBV20-1, were significantly more frequent in patients than controls.

These receptors have no identified antigens. Libraries were prepared through PCR. The reads were generated on an Illumina HiSeq 2500. To reduce PCR and sequencing biases, unique molecular identifiers were incorporated into the TCR beta cDNA libraries. The public reads were quality trimmed at Q25 with fastp and then assembled into clones with MiXCR by TCRdb, keeping productive beta chains. Records with the same CDR3 protein are collapsed into one entry carrying the most frequent genes and DNA. For this sample there are around 700,000 distinct CDR3 sequences; approximately 59% appear just once. The biggest ten clones account for roughly 10% of the sample. The sample was blood. These receptors came from a girl between 2 and 10 years old with multiple sclerosis.

This chain links TRBV5-1 with TRBJ2-1; D may be TRBD1 (6 bases). The CDR3 length is 12 residues. Germline V gene data show CDR1 as SGHRS and CDR2 as YFSETQ. V gave up 4 bases and J gave up 12 bases, with 14 bases separating them. DNA for the CDR3: TGCGCCAGCAGCCCGGCGGACAGACGGCAGTTCTTC. It translates to CASSPADRRQFF.

The V and J genes are TRBV4-1 and TRBJ2-7, with TRBD2 matching over 12 bases. Losses at the gene ends were 3 bases for V and 2 bases for J; bases not matched to a gene: 2. The CDR3 is made up of 15 amino acids. Germline-derived CDR1 and CDR2 are MGHRA and YSYEKL. The CDR3: CASSHGLAGPYEQYF. Here the CDR3 DNA reads TGCGCCAGCAGCCACGGACTAGCGGGACCCTACGAGCAGTACTTC.